The entry below gives a single TCR beta chain sequence along with its context. The antigen remains unidentified. These data come from a study of T cell responses to AZD1222 COVID-19 vaccine. Overall study results and limits: Compared with day 0, the breadth and depth of the Spike-specific TCR repertoire rose significantly after two doses of AZD1222. Reportedly, nearly half the spike-specific TCRs target unmutated variant regions. Of the AZD1222 recipients, only 5 to 7 were seropositive at baseline. Donors were mostly white British, more females; clonal diversity possibly underestimated.

In germline, CDR1 is LNHDA, CDR2 SQIVND (reference sequence). The CDR3 runs 15 residues. V was shortened by 7 bases and J by 7 bases, with 23 bases between the two germline ends. Some clones are missing from TCRdb's copy, which holds only in-frame ones; the method was immunoSEQ multiplex PCR. The data show 80,000 or so clones, roughly nine tenths seen once. The source material was peripheral blood, sampled on day 0 of AZD1222 vaccination. The sequence was obtained from an adult in good health. J is TRBJ2-7 and V is TRBV19, with D possibly being TRBD1 or TRBD2 (5 bases each). This CDR3 reads CASTPRGSGNGEQYF. Here the CDR3 DNA reads TGTGCCAGTACTCCAAGGGGCTCCGGGAATGGTGAGCAGTACTTC.